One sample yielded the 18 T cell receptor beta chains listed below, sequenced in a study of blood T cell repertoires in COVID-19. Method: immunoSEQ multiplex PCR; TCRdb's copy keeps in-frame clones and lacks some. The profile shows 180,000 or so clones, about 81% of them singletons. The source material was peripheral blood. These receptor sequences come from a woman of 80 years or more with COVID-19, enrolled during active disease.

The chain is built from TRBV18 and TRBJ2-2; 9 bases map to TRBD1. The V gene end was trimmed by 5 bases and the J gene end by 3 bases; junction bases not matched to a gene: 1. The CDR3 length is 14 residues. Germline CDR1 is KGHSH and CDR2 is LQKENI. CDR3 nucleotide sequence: TGTGCCAGCTCAAGACAGGGGGACACCGGGGAGCTGTTTTTT. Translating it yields CASSRQGDTGELFF. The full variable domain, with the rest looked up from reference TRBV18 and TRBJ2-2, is NAGVMQNPRHLVRRRGQEARLRCSPMKGHSHVYWYRQLPEEGLKFMVYLQKENIIDESGMPKERFSAEFPKEGPSILRIQQVVRGDSAAYFCASSRQGDTGELFFGEGSRLTVL.

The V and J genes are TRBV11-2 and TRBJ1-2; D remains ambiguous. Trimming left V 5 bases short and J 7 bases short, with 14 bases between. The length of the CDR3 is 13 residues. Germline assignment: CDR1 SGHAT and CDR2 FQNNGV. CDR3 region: CASSLTRRGGYTF. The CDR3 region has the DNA TGTGCCAGCAGCCTTACTCGGCGGGGTGGCTACACCTTC. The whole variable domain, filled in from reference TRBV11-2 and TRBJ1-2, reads EAGVAQSPRYKIIEKRQSVAFWCNPISGHATLYWYQQILGQGPKLLIQFQNNGVVDDSQLPKDRFSAERLKGVDSTLKIQPAKLEDSAVYLCASSLTRRGGYTFGSGTRLTVV.

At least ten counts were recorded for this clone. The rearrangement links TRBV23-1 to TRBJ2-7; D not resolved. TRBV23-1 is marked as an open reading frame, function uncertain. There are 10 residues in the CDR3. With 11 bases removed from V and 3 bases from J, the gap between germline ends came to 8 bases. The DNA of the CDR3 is TGCGCCGGCGCAGGCTACGAGCAGTACTTC. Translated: CAGAGYEQYF.

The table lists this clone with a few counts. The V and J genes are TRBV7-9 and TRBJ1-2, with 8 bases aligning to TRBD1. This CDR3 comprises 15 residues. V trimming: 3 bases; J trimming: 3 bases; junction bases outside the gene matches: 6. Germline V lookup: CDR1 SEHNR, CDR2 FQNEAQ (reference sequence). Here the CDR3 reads CASSFDRGSYYGYTF. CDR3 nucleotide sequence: TGTGCCAGCAGCTTCGACAGGGGATCCTACTATGGCTACACCTTC.

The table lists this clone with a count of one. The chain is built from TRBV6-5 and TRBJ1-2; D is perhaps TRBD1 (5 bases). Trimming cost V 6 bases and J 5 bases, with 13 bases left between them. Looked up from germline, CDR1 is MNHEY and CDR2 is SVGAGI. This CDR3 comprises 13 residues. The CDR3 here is CASSPGRVYGYTF. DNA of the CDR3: TGTGCCAGCAGCCCAGGGCGAGTATATGGCTACACCTTC.

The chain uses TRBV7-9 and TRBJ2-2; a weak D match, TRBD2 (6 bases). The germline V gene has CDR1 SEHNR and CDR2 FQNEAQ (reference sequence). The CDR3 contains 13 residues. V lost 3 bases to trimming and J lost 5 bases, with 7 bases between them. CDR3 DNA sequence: TGTGCCAGCAGCTTTGGGGGGACCGGGGAGCTGTTTTTT. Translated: CASSFGGTGELFF. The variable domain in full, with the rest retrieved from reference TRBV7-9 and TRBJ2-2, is DTGVSQNPRHKITKRGQNVTFRCDPISEHNRLYWYRQTLGQGPEFLTYFQNEAQLEKSRLLSDRFSAERPKGSFSTLEIQRTEQGDSAMYLCASSFGGTGELFFGEGSRLTVL.

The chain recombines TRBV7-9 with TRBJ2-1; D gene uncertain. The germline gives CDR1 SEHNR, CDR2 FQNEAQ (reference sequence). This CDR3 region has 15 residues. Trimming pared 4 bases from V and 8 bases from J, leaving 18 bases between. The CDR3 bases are TGTGCCAGCAGCTCCAAGGTAACTTTGGCGGATGAGCAGTTCTTC. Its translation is CASSSKVTLADEQFF. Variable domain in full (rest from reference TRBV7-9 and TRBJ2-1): DTGVSQNPRHKITKRGQNVTFRCDPISEHNRLYWYRQTLGQGPEFLTYFQNEAQLEKSRLLSDRFSAERPKGSFSTLEIQRTEQGDSAMYLCASSSKVTLADEQFFGPGTRLTVL.

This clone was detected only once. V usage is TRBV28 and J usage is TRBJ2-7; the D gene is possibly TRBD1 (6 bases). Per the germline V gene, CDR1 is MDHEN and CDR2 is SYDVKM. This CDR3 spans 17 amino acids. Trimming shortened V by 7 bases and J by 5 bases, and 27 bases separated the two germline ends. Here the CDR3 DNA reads TGTGCCAGCAACAACGTTCGGGGCAGGGGAAGGTCAGACGAGCAGTACTTC. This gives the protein CASNNVRGRGRSDEQYF.

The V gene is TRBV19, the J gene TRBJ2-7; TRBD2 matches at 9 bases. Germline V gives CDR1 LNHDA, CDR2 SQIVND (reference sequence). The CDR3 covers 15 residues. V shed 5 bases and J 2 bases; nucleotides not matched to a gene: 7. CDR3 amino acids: CASSGSGGNTYEQYF. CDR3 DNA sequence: TGTGCCAGTAGTGGGAGCGGGGGGAATACCTACGAGCAGTACTTC.

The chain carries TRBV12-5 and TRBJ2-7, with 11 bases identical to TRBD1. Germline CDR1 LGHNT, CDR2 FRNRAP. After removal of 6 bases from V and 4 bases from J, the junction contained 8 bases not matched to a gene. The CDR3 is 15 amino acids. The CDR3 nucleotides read TGTGCTAGTGGCCAAGGGACAGGGGGTCTATACGAGCAGTACTTC. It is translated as CASGQGTGGLYEQYF. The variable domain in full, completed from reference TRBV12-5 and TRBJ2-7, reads DARVTQTPRHKVTEMGQEVTMRCQPILGHNTVFWYRQTMMQGLELLAYFRNRAPLDDSGMPKDRFSAEMPDATLATLKIQPSEPRDSAVYFCASGQGTGGLYEQYFGPGTRLTVT.

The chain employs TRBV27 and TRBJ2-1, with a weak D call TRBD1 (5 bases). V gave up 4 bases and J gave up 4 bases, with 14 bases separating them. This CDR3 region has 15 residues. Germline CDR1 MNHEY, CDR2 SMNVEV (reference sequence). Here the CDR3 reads CASSSLQETYNEQFF. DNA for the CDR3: TGTGCCAGCAGTTCGTTACAGGAGACTTACAATGAGCAGTTCTTC.

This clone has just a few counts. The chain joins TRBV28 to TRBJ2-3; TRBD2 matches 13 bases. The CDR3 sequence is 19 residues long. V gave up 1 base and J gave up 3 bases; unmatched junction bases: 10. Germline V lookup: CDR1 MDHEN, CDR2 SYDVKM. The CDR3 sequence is CASSLFLGLAGVATDTQYF. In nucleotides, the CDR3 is TGTGCCAGCAGTTTATTCCTAGGACTAGCGGGAGTGGCTACAGATACGCAGTATTTT.

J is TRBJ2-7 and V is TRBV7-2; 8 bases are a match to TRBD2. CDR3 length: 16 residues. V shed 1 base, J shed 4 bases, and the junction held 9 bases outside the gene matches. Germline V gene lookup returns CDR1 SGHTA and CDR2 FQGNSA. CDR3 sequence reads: CASSLGLAGLGYEQYF. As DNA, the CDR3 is TGTGCCAGCAGCTTAGGTTTAGCGGGACTAGGGTACGAGCAGTACTTC.

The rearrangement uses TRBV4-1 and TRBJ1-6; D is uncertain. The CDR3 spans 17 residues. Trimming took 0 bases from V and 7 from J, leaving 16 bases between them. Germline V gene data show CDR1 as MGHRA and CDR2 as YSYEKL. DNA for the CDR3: TGCGCCAGCAGCCAAGAAATCCGCGGCAGTCGAAATTCACCCCTCCACTTT. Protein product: CASSQEIRGSRNSPLHF.

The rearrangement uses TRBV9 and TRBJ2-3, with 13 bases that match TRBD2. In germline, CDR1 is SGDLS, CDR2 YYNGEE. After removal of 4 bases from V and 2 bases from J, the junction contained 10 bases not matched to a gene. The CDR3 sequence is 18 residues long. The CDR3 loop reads CASSHTSGRAWDTDTQYF. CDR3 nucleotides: TGTGCCAGCAGCCATACTAGCGGGAGGGCCTGGGACACAGATACGCAGTATTTT.

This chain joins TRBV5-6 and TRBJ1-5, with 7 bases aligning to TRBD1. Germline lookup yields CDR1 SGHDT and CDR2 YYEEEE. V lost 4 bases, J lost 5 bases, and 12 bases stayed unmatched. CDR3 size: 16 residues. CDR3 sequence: CASSHTGDRWDQPQHF. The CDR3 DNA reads TGTGCCAGCAGCCACACAGGGGATCGTTGGGATCAGCCCCAGCATTTT. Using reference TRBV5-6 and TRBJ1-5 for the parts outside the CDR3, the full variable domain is DAGVTQSPTHLIKTRGQQVTLRCSPKSGHDTVSWYQQALGQGPQFIFQYYEEEERQRGNFPDRFSGHQFPNYSSELNVNALLLGDSALYLCASSHTGDRWDQPQHFGDGTRLSIL.

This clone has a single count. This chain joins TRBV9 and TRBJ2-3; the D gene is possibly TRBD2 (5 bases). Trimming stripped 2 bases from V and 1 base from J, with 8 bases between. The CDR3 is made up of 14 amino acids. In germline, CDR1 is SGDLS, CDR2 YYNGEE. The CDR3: CASSVEVRTDTQYF. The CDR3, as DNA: TGTGCCAGCAGCGTGGAGGTTCGCACAGATACGCAGTATTTT.

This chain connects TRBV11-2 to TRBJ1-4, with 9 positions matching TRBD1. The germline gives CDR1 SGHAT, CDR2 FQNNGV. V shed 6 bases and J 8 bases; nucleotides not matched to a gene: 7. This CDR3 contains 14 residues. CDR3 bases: TGTGCCAGCAGGTCTACAGGGGGCTACGAAAAACTGTTTTTT. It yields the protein CASRSTGGYEKLFF.